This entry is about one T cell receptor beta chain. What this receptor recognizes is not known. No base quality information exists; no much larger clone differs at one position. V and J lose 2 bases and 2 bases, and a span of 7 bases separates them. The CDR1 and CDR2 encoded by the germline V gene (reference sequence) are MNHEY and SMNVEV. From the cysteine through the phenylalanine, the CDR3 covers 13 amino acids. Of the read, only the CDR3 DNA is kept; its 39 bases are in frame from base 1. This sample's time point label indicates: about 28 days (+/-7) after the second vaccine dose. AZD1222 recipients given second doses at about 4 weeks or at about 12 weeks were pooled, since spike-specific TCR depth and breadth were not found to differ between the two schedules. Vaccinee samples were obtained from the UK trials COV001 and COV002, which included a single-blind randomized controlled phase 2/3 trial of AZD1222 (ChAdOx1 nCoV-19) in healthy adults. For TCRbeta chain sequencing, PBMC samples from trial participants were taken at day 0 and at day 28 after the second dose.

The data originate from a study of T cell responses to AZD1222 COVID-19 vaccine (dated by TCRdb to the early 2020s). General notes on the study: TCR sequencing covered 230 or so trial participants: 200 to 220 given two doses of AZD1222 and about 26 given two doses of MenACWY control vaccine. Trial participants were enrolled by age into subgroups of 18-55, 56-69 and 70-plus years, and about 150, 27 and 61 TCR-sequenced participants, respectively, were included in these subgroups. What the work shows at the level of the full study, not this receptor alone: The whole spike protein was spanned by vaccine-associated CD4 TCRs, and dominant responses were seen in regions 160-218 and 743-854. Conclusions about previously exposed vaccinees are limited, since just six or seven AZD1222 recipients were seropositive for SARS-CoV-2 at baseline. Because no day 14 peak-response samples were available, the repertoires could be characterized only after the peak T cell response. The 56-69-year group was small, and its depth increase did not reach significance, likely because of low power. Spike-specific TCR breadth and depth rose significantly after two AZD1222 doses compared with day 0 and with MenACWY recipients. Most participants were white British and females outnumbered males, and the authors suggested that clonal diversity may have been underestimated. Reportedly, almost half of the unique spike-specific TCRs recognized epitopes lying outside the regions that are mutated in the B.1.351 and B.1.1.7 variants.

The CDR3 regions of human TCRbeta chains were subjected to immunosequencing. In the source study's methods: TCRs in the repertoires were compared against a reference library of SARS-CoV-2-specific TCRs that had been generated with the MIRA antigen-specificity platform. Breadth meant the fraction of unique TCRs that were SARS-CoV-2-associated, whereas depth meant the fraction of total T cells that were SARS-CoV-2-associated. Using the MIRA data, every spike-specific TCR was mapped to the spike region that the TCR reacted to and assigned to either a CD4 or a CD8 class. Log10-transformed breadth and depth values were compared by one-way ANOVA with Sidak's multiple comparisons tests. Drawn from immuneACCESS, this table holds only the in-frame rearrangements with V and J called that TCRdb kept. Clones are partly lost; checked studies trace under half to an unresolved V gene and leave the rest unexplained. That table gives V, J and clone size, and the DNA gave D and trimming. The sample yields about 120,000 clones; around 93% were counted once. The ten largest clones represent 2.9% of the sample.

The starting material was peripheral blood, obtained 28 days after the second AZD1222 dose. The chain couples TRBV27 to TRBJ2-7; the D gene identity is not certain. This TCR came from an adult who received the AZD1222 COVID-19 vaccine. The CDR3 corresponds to CASSLNGPYEQYF. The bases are TGTGCCAGCAGTTTAAACGGACCCTACGAGCAGTACTTC.